The clone carrying this TCR beta chain was seen once. Its antigen is still unknown. V was clipped by 7 bases and J by 2 bases, with 23 bases between them. The CDR3 sequence is 17 residues long. Germline lookup yields CDR1 SGHVS and CDR2 FQNEAQ. The assay was immunoSEQ multiplex PCR, and TCRdb's table has in-frame clones only and misses some. Of under 250,000 clones listed, less than 85% were seen once; the top ten hold around 5.4%. The donors were members of the validation cohort, which comprised under 150 subjects and was separate from the first cohort of roughly 700 subjects. The sample is drawn from a study of cytomegalovirus exposure and HLA in healthy donors. Findings and caveats of the study: Overall, about 160 TCR beta chains were annotated as cytomegalovirus-associated.

The sample consisted of PBMCs. This clonotype originated in a woman under 30 in good health and CMV-seronegative. The rearrangement links TRBV7-8 to TRBJ2-5; D is possibly TRBD2 (6 bases). This chain's CDR3 is CASTRGAGYRMQETQYF. CDR3 nucleotides: TGTGCCAGCACCAGAGGGGCGGGGTACAGAATGCAAGAGACCCAGTACTTC.